The clone carrying this T cell receptor beta chain was counted at least ten times. Antigen specificity is unknown. Individual cDNA molecules received unique molecular identifiers during library preparation. TCRdb used MiXCR to reprocess the 5' RACE reads, holding one entry per CDR3 protein. This repertoire shows approximately 84,000 distinct CDR3 sequences, about 13% found once; its top ten account for approximately 6.5%. The data were obtained in a study of early T cells in non-severe SARS-CoV-2 infection. Across the whole study: Unsorted whole-blood RNA was sequenced in bulk, leaving chains unpaired.

Study findings and constraints: The study's VDJdb matching favored anti-spike CD8 responses and missed private and CD4 specificities.

This CDR3 is 14 amino acids long. The germline V and J ends were trimmed by 3 bases and 0 bases, with 3 bases remaining between them. Sequenced input: whole blood. The chain is built from TRBV12-3 or TRBV12-4 and TRBJ2-6, with D unresolved. The TCR comes from an adult who was a healthcare worker with PCR-confirmed SARS-CoV-2 infection or an uninfected control (not recorded which). In DNA, the CDR3 is TGTGCCAGCAGTTTTGGCTCTGGGGCCAACGTCCTGACTTTC. Amino acid sequence: CASSFGSGANVLTF.